These 4 T cell receptor beta chains were all obtained from the same sample, sequenced in a study of immune heterogeneity within non-small cell lung tumors. A first 10-cycle multiplex round used 32 V-gene and 13 J-gene primers on TCR beta CDR3. TCRdb re-called the multiplex PCR reads through MiXCR, storing one row per CDR3 protein. The table shows some 22,000 distinct CDR3 sequences, with around 28% occurring only once. Template input was genomic DNA from bulk tumor (600 ng per sample). During surgery, several far-apart biopsies were obtained from every primary tumor. Curative operations were performed on patients who had untreated, newly diagnosed non-small cell lung cancer. Material: lung tumor tissue. The receptor source for this set is a man in his forties with non-small cell lung cancer.

With respect to this clonotype: Because the CDR3 is missing its conserved closing phenylalanine or tryptophan, this is likely a read error. The DNA is omitted, as the CDR3 cannot be located on it reliably, and the CDR3 follows TCRdb's listing. V usage is TRBV19 and J usage is TRBJ1-1. From its first to its last residue, the CDR3 has 8 amino acids. Germline V lookup: CDR1 LNHDA, CDR2 SQIVND (reference sequence). This CDR3 is CASRAPKG.

Concerning this clonotype: Just one base apart from a much larger clone, this may be a read error. The chain couples TRBV7-6 to TRBJ2-3; possibly TRBD2 for D (5 bases). The CDR3 extends over 16 amino acids. CDR1 SGHVS and CDR2 FNYEAQ come from the germline V gene. The CDR3 loop is CASSSKNPGVTDTKYF. The CDR3 nucleotides are TGTGCCAGCAGCTCTAAAAACCCCGGGGTCACAGATACGAAGTATTTT.

This clonotype was found many times. The chain combines TRBV5-1 with TRBJ2-7; D may be TRBD1 (6 bases). Looked up from germline, CDR1 is SGHRS and CDR2 is YFSETQ. The CDR3 runs to 15 residues. The germline V and J ends were trimmed by 0 bases and 2 bases, with 12 bases remaining between them. The CDR3 reads CASSLGGTRAYEQYF. The CDR3, as DNA: TGCGCCAGCAGCTTGGGAGGGACACGAGCCTACGAGCAGTACTTC.

This clonotype has ten or more counts. The chain employs TRBV27 and TRBJ1-6, with a tentative D call TRBD1 (6 bases). This CDR3 is built from 18 residues. The V and J ends lost 6 bases and 0 bases respectively, with 18 bases between them. CDR1 is MNHEY, CDR2 SMNVEV, per germline (reference sequence). The CDR3 region is CASSATWGASSYNSPLHF. CDR3 in DNA: TGTGCCAGCAGCGCCACTTGGGGGGCTAGCTCCTATAATTCACCCCTCCACTTT.